Shown below are 28 T cell receptor beta chains from a single sample sequenced in a study of cytomegalovirus exposure and HLA in healthy donors. A multiplex PCR was run with 60 Vbeta primers and 13 Jbeta primers. The protocol was immunoSEQ multiplex PCR, while the TCRdb copy is restricted to in-frame clones and leaves out a portion. The sample gives some 180,000 clones, about three quarters of which show up once; around 3.5% is in the top ten. Sequencing was done on a sample of PBMCs. These TCRs come from a woman aged 60-70 years in good health and CMV-seropositive.

The CDR3 DNA is TGCGCCAGCAGTGAGGGGGCGGGGGGACTGGATACGCAGTATTTT. This codes for CASSEGAGGLDTQYF. This chain joins TRBV10-2 and TRBJ2-3, with 8 bases that match TRBD2. Trimming took 2 bases from V and 6 from J; bases not matched to a gene: 7. There are 15 residues in the CDR3. Germline assignment: CDR1 WSHSY and CDR2 SAAADI.

The chain links TRBV30 to TRBJ1-5; 9 bases line up with TRBD1. From germline, CDR1 is GTSNPN and CDR2 SVGIG (reference sequence). The ends lost 3 bases at V and 2 bases at J; junction bases unmatched: 8. The CDR3 is made up of 16 amino acids. CDR3 bases: TGTGCCTGGAGCGCTAACAGGGGGCTTGGCAATCAGCCCCAGCATTTT. Amino acids: CAWSANRGLGNQPQHF.

J is TRBJ1-2 and V is TRBV2, with D possibly being TRBD1 (6 bases). The V gene lost 10 bases and the J gene lost 4 bases, with 16 bases spanning the gap. The CDR3 is 13 residues long. The germline V gene encodes CDR1 SNHLY and CDR2 FYNNEI. The CDR3 nucleotides read TGTGCCACCTCAGGACAGACTTTCTATGGCTACACCTTC. It yields the protein CATSGQTFYGYTF.

The chain combines TRBV9 with TRBJ1-1, with D tentatively TRBD1 (6 bases). In germline, CDR1 is SGDLS, CDR2 YYNGEE. The CDR3 is 14 residues long. The V end was cut by 1 base, the J end by 1 base, with 8 bases between. The CDR3 loop reads CASSVPGQNTEAFF. The CDR3 DNA reads as TGTGCCAGCAGCGTACCGGGACAGAACACTGAAGCTTTCTTT.

This clone has more than one count but fewer than ten. This rearrangement joins TRBV7-9 to TRBJ2-5; TRBD2 matches 11 bases. The J segment lost 0 bases and the V segment lost 4 bases, leaving 1 base of the junction unmatched. The CDR3 covers 15 residues. CDR1 is SEHNR, CDR2 FQNEAQ, per germline (reference sequence). The CDR3 is CASSSGLADQETQYF. CDR3 in DNA: TGTGCCAGCAGCTCGGGACTAGCGGACCAAGAGACCCAGTACTTC.

This chain connects TRBV5-1 to TRBJ2-5, with TRBD2 identical over 10 bases. Germline V gene lookup returns CDR1 SGHRS and CDR2 YFSETQ. The CDR3 sequence is 16 residues long. Trimming removed 4 bases from V and 5 bases from J; junction bases left unmatched: 11. CDR3 in DNA: TGCGCCAGCAGCGCCCGAGCGGGGGGGCCAGGGGAGACCCAGTACTTC. Amino acid sequence: CASSARAGGPGETQYF.

Of note for this clone: This CDR3 is also generated by other DNA sequences in the sample. The chain uses TRBV5-8 and TRBJ1-5; a possible D gene is TRBD1 (6 bases). Per the germline V gene, CDR1 is SGHTS and CDR2 is YDEGEE. This CDR3 spans 15 amino acids. V shed 4 bases and J shed 1 base, with 12 bases lying between them. The CDR3 bases are TGTGCCAGCAGCCTAGGACAGATCAGCAATCAGCCCCAGCATTTT. This sequence encodes CASSLGQISNQPQHF. Combining the CDR3 with reference TRBV5-8 and TRBJ1-5 gives the whole variable domain EAGVTQSPTHLIKTRGQQATLRCSPISGHTSVYWYQQALGLGLQFLLWYDEGEERNRGNFPPRFSGRQFPNYSSELNVNALELEDSALYLCASSLGQISNQPQHFGDGTRLSIL.

V is TRBV2 and J is TRBJ2-7, with 8 nucleotides matching TRBD2. V was clipped by 5 bases and J by 2 bases; unmatched bases: 14. The CDR3 length is 17 residues. Germline CDR1 reads SNHLY; CDR2 reads FYNNEI. This chain's CDR3 is CASSSPKNSGTAYEQYF. The CDR3 region has the DNA TGTGCCAGCAGTTCACCCAAAAATAGCGGGACTGCCTACGAGCAGTACTTC.

The V gene is TRBV5-1, the J gene TRBJ2-5, with 8 bases fitting TRBD2. CDR1 and CDR2 from the germline V gene are SGHRS and YFSETQ. The CDR3 totals 15 residues. The J segment lost 3 bases and the V segment lost 2 bases, leaving 6 bases of the junction unmatched. The CDR3 is CASSFGGGFKETQYF. In DNA, the CDR3 is TGCGCCAGCAGCTTCGGCGGGGGGTTTAAAGAGACCCAGTACTTC.

The V and J genes are TRBV28 and TRBJ2-3, with TRBD2 identical over 11 bases. Germline V CDR1 and CDR2: MDHEN, SYDVKM. The CDR3 length is 18 residues. The ends lost 2 bases at V and 4 bases at J; junction bases unmatched: 11. Written as DNA, the CDR3 is TGTGCCAGCAGTTTAGGAAAAAAACTAGCGGGAGCTCCAGATACGCAGTATTTT. It specifies CASSLGKKLAGAPDTQYF.

This chain uses TRBV2 with TRBJ2-3; TRBD2 aligns across 8 bases. Germline trimming cut 4 bases from V and 3 bases from J; bases unmatched to any gene: 3. Germline V lookup: CDR1 SNHLY, CDR2 FYNNEI. The CDR3 length is 14 residues. The CDR3 sequence: CASSGIAGTDTQYF. The DNA for the CDR3 is TGTGCCAGCAGTGGCATAGCGGGGACAGATACGCAGTATTTT.

CDR3 bases: TGTGCCAGTACCTGGGGGGGGCGGTCCACAGATACGCAGTATTTT. Translation gives CASTWGGRSTDTQYF. The chain uses TRBV19 and TRBJ2-3, with a possible D match to TRBD2 (7 bases). Germline CDR1 reads LNHDA; CDR2 reads SQIVND (reference sequence). V lost 7 bases, J lost 2 bases, and 16 bases lay in between. The CDR3 length is 15 residues.

This chain joins TRBV27 and TRBJ2-1, with 10 bases fitting TRBD2. The germline V gene has CDR1 MNHEY and CDR2 SMNVEV (reference sequence). CDR3 size: 17 residues. V trimming: 1 base; J trimming: 12 bases; junction bases outside the gene matches: 15. CDR3: CASSLLGGAGGDLGQFF. The CDR3 DNA follows: TGTGCCAGCAGTTTATTGGGTGGAGCGGGGGGGGATCTGGGGCAGTTCTTC.

The V gene is TRBV30, the J gene TRBJ2-7, with 13 bases matching TRBD2. The CDR3 has 15 amino acids. V gave up 8 bases and J gave up 4 bases; unmatched junction bases: 11. CDR1 and CDR2 (germline): GTSNPN, SVGIG (reference sequence). The chain's CDR3 is CAIFKGLAGEYEQYF. The CDR3 DNA follows: TGTGCCATCTTCAAAGGACTAGCGGGAGAGTACGAGCAGTACTTC.

The chain joins TRBV9 to TRBJ2-1, with 7 nucleotides matching TRBD1. The CDR3 contains 14 residues. Germline values: CDR1 SGDLS, CDR2 YYNGEE. The V segment lost 2 bases and the J segment 6 bases; nucleotides outside the gene matches: 5. CDR3 region: CASSVRGTANEQFF. The CDR3 DNA reads as TGTGCCAGCAGCGTTCGAGGGACAGCCAATGAGCAGTTCTTC.

The rearrangement links TRBV25-1 to TRBJ2-7; TRBD1 matches at 7 bases. The junction had 5 bases not matched to a gene; V was cut back by 6 bases and J by 0 bases. This CDR3 contains 14 residues. CDR1 and CDR2 (germline): MGHDK, SYGVNS. This CDR3 is CASSDRDSSYEQYF. The DNA of the CDR3 is TGTGCCAGCAGCGACCGGGACAGCTCCTACGAGCAGTACTTC.

The rearrangement uses TRBV11-1 and TRBJ2-7; 7 bases align to TRBD2. This CDR3 is built from 13 residues. V gave up 8 bases and J gave up 5 bases; unmatched junction bases: 9. Germline V gene data show CDR1 as SGHAT and CDR2 as FQDESV (reference sequence). CDR3 loop: CASEEAGRNEQYF. In nucleotides, the CDR3 is TGTGCCAGCGAAGAAGCGGGGCGGAACGAGCAGTACTTC.

The chain recombines TRBV29-1 with TRBJ1-3; 9 nucleotides agree with TRBD1. The CDR3 runs 13 residues. Germline V gene data show CDR1 as SQVTM and CDR2 as ANQGSEA. CDR3 DNA: TGCGGTATTCGGACAGGGGCTGGAAACACCATATATTTT. Protein product: CGIRTGAGNTIYF.

The V call is TRBV19, the J call TRBJ2-5, with TRBD2 identical over 8 bases. Germline loops: CDR1 LNHDA, CDR2 SQIVND (reference sequence). The CDR3 contains 15 residues. Unmatched junction bases numbered 6, after V lost 5 bases and J lost 1 base. CDR3 protein: CASSLAGSPQETQYF. CDR3 DNA: TGTGCCAGTAGTCTAGCGGGTTCGCCCCAAGAGACCCAGTACTTC.

The rearrangement joins TRBV4-1 to TRBJ2-7; D is perhaps TRBD2 (7 bases). V lost 3 bases to trimming and J lost 3 bases, with 12 bases between them. This CDR3 comprises 14 residues. In germline, CDR1 is MGHRA, CDR2 YSYEKL. CDR3 bases: TGCGCCAGCAGCCAGGGCGGGGGCCGCTACGAGCAGTACTTC. Protein sequence: CASSQGGGRYEQYF.

The rearrangement links TRBV11-2 to TRBJ1-1, with 8 nucleotides matching TRBD1. Trimming cost V 5 bases and J 0 bases; bases outside gene matches: 8. The germline V gene has CDR1 SGHAT and CDR2 FQNNGV. This CDR3 region has 16 residues. CDR3 nucleotide sequence: TGTGCCAGCAGCCCCACCCTACAGGGGGTGAACACTGAAGCTTTCTTT. Its protein product is CASSPTLQGVNTEAFF. Full variable domain (missing parts from reference TRBV11-2 and TRBJ1-1): EAGVAQSPRYKIIEKRQSVAFWCNPISGHATLYWYQQILGQGPKLLIQFQNNGVVDDSQLPKDRFSAERLKGVDSTLKIQPAKLEDSAVYLCASSPTLQGVNTEAFFGQGTRLTVV.

This clone was recorded once. The rearrangement joins TRBV15 to TRBJ2-3, with D perhaps TRBD1 (6 bases). The CDR3 contains 14 residues. With 5 bases removed from V and 4 bases from J, the gap between germline ends came to 13 bases. In germline, CDR1 is LNHNV, CDR2 YYDKDF (reference sequence). CDR3 loop: CATSSRGYSDTQYF. CDR3 coding DNA: TGTGCCACCAGCTCCAGGGGCTACTCAGATACGCAGTATTTT.

The rearrangement uses TRBV27 and TRBJ1-5; D is ambiguous. CDR1 is MNHEY and CDR2 is SMNVEV in the germline V gene (reference sequence). Trimming cost V 3 bases and J 0 bases, with 6 bases left between them. The length of the CDR3 is 14 residues. CDR3 residues: CASSFSDSNQPQHF. For the CDR3, the DNA is TGTGCCAGCAGTTTCTCAGATAGCAATCAGCCCCAGCATTTT.

The rearrangement links TRBV5-4 to TRBJ1-1; tentatively, D is TRBD1 (6 bases). This CDR3 comprises 15 residues. Germline V gene data show CDR1 as SGHNT and CDR2 as YYREEE (reference sequence). Trimming removed 0 bases at V and 4 bases at J, with 13 bases between. The CDR3 DNA follows: TGTGCCAGCAGCTTGGAGTTAACAGGGCCCACTGAAGCTTTCTTT. Its protein is CASSLELTGPTEAFF.

The chain links TRBV27 to TRBJ2-7; D is unclear. Between the trimmed V and J ends, which lost 3 bases and 2 bases, there was a span of 11 bases. The germline V gene encodes CDR1 MNHEY and CDR2 SMNVEV (reference sequence). The CDR3 contains 14 residues. In DNA form, the CDR3 reads TGTGCCAGCAGTTTGTGGGCTACCCCCTACGAGCAGTACTTC. It is translated as CASSLWATPYEQYF.

The chain is built from TRBV14 and TRBJ2-1, with D possibly matching TRBD2 (5 bases). V shed 4 bases and J shed 4 bases, with 11 bases lying between them. Germline V gives CDR1 SGHDN, CDR2 FVKESK. The CDR3 has 14 residues. CDR3 DNA sequence: TGTGCCAGCAGCCCTCCGGGGTTTTACAATGAGCAGTTCTTC. Translated, it gives CASSPPGFYNEQFF.

The chain combines TRBV5-5 with TRBJ2-2; D is perhaps TRBD2 (5 bases). This CDR3 has 13 residues. Germline V CDR1 and CDR2: SGHKS, YYEKEE (reference sequence). V shed 3 bases and J shed 4 bases, with 7 bases lying between them. DNA for the CDR3: TGTGCCAGCAGCTCTGCGGGCACCGGGGAGCTGTTTTTT. As protein: CASSSAGTGELFF.

V is TRBV10-1 and J is TRBJ2-1; 7 bases fit TRBD1. V lost 5 bases and J lost 1; bases outside the gene matches: 8. The CDR3 has 16 residues. Germline V gene sequence: CDR1 WNHNN, CDR2 SYGVQD (reference sequence). CDR3: CASSSGTALSYNEQFF. The CDR3 DNA sequence: TGCGCCAGCAGTTCCGGGACAGCACTTTCCTACAATGAGCAGTTCTTC.